The 26 T cell receptor beta chains below all came from one sample that was sequenced in a study of T cell repertoires in cytomegalovirus infection. TCRdb passed the reads through MiXCR, listing each CDR3 protein once. The sample holds around 300,000 distinct CDR3 sequences, 20% to 25% seen once. These TCRs' antigens remain unknown. This material consisted of cultured PBMCs, taken from culture after CMV antigen stimulation. Receptor source: a human donor in good health (CMV status not recorded). Some clones in this sample may be carry-over from other donors' samples.

The gene calls are TRBV11-2 and TRBJ1-2; D uncertain. This CDR3 has 19 residues. The V end lost 0 bases, the J end lost 0 bases, and 20 bases lay between the germline ends. Germline V gene sequence: CDR1 SGHAT, CDR2 FQNNGV. The CDR3 reads CASSLDQGGRPLTNYGYTF. The CDR3 nucleotides read TGTGCCAGCAGCTTAGATCAAGGAGGCAGGCCCCTAACTAACTATGGCTACACCTTC.

A few counts support this clonotype. This sequence joins TRBV6-2 or TRBV6-3 and TRBJ2-2, with 8 bases fitting TRBD1. Germline assignment: CDR1 MNHEY and CDR2 SVGEGT. V lost 4 bases and J lost 1; bases outside the gene matches: 5. The CDR3 is made up of 16 amino acids. The CDR3, as DNA: TGTGCCAGCAGTTCTTGGACAGGGTGGAACACCGGGGAGCTGTTTTTT. Translation gives CASSSWTGWNTGELFF.

Ten or more counts support this clonotype. The chain uses TRBV6-1 and TRBJ1-3; 7 bases line up with TRBD1. The V gene's germline CDR1 is MNHNS and CDR2 SASEGT. V dropped 6 bases and J dropped 0; count of bases not matched to a gene: 5. The CDR3 covers 15 residues. CDR3 in amino acids: CASRSYRGSGNTIYF. In nucleotides, the CDR3 is TGTGCCAGCAGATCGTACAGGGGCTCTGGAAACACCATATATTTT.

The table lists this clonotype with many counts. J is TRBJ1-3 and V is TRBV20-1; D not certain. Trimming shortened V by 7 bases and J by 4 bases, and 17 bases separated the two germline ends. This CDR3 has 14 residues. Germline loops: CDR1 DFQATT, CDR2 SNEGSKA (reference sequence). CDR3 loop: CSVRSLLAGNTIYF. Written as DNA, the CDR3 is TGCAGTGTGCGGAGCCTTCTTGCCGGAAACACCATATATTTT.

There are a few counts of this clonotype. The rearrangement joins TRBV5-5 to TRBJ1-2; tentatively, D is TRBD1 (6 bases). V was pared by 4 bases and J by 2 bases, with 12 bases between. The germline V gene has CDR1 SGHKS and CDR2 YYEKEE (reference sequence). CDR3 length equals 14 residues. CDR3 protein: CASSVNGQNYGYTF. CDR3 DNA sequence: TGTGCCAGCAGCGTGAATGGACAGAACTATGGCTACACCTTC.

The V gene is TRBV7-9, the J gene TRBJ1-1, with 10 bases fitting TRBD1. CDR1 SEHNR and CDR2 FQNEAQ come from the germline V gene (reference sequence). Losses at the gene ends were 4 bases for V and 2 bases for J; bases not matched to a gene: 10. The CDR3 covers 17 residues. The CDR3 DNA sequence: TGTGCCAGCAGCTCGACAGGGGGCCCGACTCCAAACACTGAAGCTTTCTTT. Translating gives CASSSTGGPTPNTEAFF.

The V call is TRBV7-9, the J call TRBJ1-2, with D maybe TRBD1 (5 bases). Germline CDR1 and CDR2: SEHNR and FQNEAQ (reference sequence). The CDR3 runs 15 residues. With 3 bases removed from V and 8 bases from J, the gap between germline ends came to 19 bases. The CDR3 sequence is CASSLGRGPRGGYTF. CDR3 nucleotides: TGTGCCAGCAGCTTGGGACGGGGCCCCCGGGGGGGCTACACCTTC.

This sequence joins TRBV7-8 and TRBJ2-7; 11 nucleotides agree with TRBD2. Germline-derived CDR1 and CDR2 are SGHVS and FQNEAQ. V lost 5 bases and J lost 1; bases outside the gene matches: 4. This CDR3 has 15 residues. CDR3 sequence: CASSPTSGTSYEQYV. The CDR3 DNA follows: TGTGCCAGCAGCCCGACTAGCGGGACGTCCTACGAGCAGTACGTC.

The chain has TRBV15 and TRBJ2-5; 7 nucleotides line up with TRBD2. Germline V gene lookup returns CDR1 LNHNV and CDR2 YYDKDF (reference sequence). The CDR3 is 19 residues long. V shed 0 bases, J shed 3 bases, and the junction held 16 bases outside the gene matches. In DNA form, the CDR3 reads TGTGCCACCAGCAGAGATATGGGCCCCCAGGGAGGGAGGGAAGAGACCCAGTACTTC. Translation gives CATSRDMGPQGGREETQYF.

This clonotype was counted at least ten times. The chain employs TRBV28 and TRBJ2-7; D remains ambiguous. The V gene's germline CDR1 is MDHEN and CDR2 SYDVKM. The V gene lost 5 bases and the J gene lost 3 bases, with 2 bases spanning the gap. CDR3 length: 10 residues. The CDR3 loop is CASSDYEQYF. CDR3 bases: TGTGCCAGCAGTGACTACGAGCAGTACTTC. The complete variable domain, with remaining parts taken from reference TRBV28 and TRBJ2-7, reads DVKVTQSSRYLVKRTGEKVFLECVQDMDHENMFWYRQDPGLGLRLIYFSYDVKMKEKGDIPEGYSVSREKKERFSLILESASTNQTSMYLCASSDYEQYFGPGTRLTVT.

Only a few counts were recorded for this clonotype. The chain uses TRBV7-6 and TRBJ2-7, with D unclear. This CDR3 contains 14 residues. Germline CDR1 SGHVS, CDR2 FNYEAQ. The V end lost 1 base, the J end lost 3 bases, and 10 bases lay between the germline ends. The DNA of the CDR3 is TGTGCCAGCAGCTTAGTTATGGCAAGCTACGAGCAGTACTTC. Amino acid sequence: CASSLVMASYEQYF.

This sequence joins TRBV4-1 and TRBJ2-7; D ambiguous. The V end lost 0 bases, the J end lost 4 bases, and 19 bases lay between the germline ends. Germline CDR1 reads MGHRA; CDR2 reads YSYEKL. CDR3 size: 17 residues. The CDR3 loop reads CASSQDSAFGLRYEQYV. As DNA, the CDR3 is TGCGCCAGCAGCCAAGATAGTGCGTTCGGGTTGAGGTACGAGCAGTACGTC.

J is TRBJ2-7 and V is TRBV27; a possible D gene is TRBD2 (6 bases). The CDR3 has 15 residues. V was trimmed by 1 base and J by 2 bases, leaving 12 bases between them. CDR1 and CDR2 (germline): MNHEY, SMNVEV (reference sequence). The CDR3 nucleotides read TGTGCCAGCAGTTTATTCTCGGGGGTTCCCTACGAGCAGTACTTC. It is translated as CASSLFSGVPYEQYF.

This clonotype occurred a few times. This sequence joins TRBV6-1 and TRBJ2-7; D is uncertain. V was shortened by 1 base and J by 2 bases, with 6 bases between the two germline ends. CDR3 size: 13 residues. Germline CDR1 is MNHNS and CDR2 is SASEGT. DNA of the CDR3: TGTGCCAGCAGTGAAGACAGCCCCTACGAGCAGTACGTC. Translated: CASSEDSPYEQYV.

The chain couples TRBV5-6 to TRBJ1-1, with 9 bases lining up with TRBD1. Trimming took 5 bases from V and 2 from J; bases not matched to a gene: 13. This CDR3 region has 17 residues. The V gene's germline CDR1 is SGHDT and CDR2 YYEEEE. The CDR3 here is CASRWTGDLRVNTEAFF. The CDR3 DNA sequence: TGTGCCAGCAGATGGACAGGGGATTTGAGGGTCAACACTGAAGCTTTCTTT.

This clonotype was seen a handful of times. The chain has TRBV4-3 and TRBJ2-5; 11 bases line up with TRBD2. The J segment lost 5 bases and the V segment lost 4 bases, leaving 6 bases of the junction unmatched. Germline CDR1 is LGHNA and CDR2 is YSLEER. The CDR3 consists of 15 residues. The CDR3 loop is CASSPVLAGEETQYF. CDR3 nucleotides: TGCGCCAGCAGCCCTGTACTAGCGGGAGAGGAGACCCAGTACTTC.

This clonotype came up many times. The chain joins TRBV7-2 to TRBJ2-5, with 7 bases fitting TRBD2. Germline values: CDR1 SGHTA, CDR2 FQGNSA. Unmatched junction bases numbered 9, after V lost 6 bases and J lost 5 bases. This CDR3 spans 14 amino acids. CDR3 sequence (DNA): TGTGCCAGCAGACGAGCGGGATTTATGGAGACCCAGTACTTC. This gives the protein CASRRAGFMETQYF. Full variable domain (outside the CDR3, taken from reference TRBV7-2 and TRBJ2-5): GAGVSQSPSNKVTEKGKDVELRCDPISGHTALYWYRQSLGQGLEFLIYFQGNSAPDKSGLPSDRFSAERTGGSVSTLTIQRTQQEDSAVYLCASRRAGFMETQYFGPGTRLLVL.

This clonotype was recorded many times. This CDR3 is CASTRGGSISEQFF. CDR3 bases: TGTGCCAGCACCCGAGGAGGGAGCATAAGTGAGCAGTTCTTC. The rearrangement uses TRBV7-2 and TRBJ2-1, with D maybe TRBD2 (6 bases). This CDR3 contains 14 residues. Trimming took off 7 bases at V and 9 bases at J, with 19 bases between the two ends. Germline-derived CDR1 and CDR2 are SGHTA and FQGNSA.

The genes are TRBV5-5 and TRBJ2-7; 8 positions agree with TRBD1. CDR3 length: 14 residues. The germline gives CDR1 SGHKS, CDR2 YYEKEE (reference sequence). V lost 4 bases and J lost 2; bases outside the gene matches: 5. The CDR3 bases are TGTGCCAGCAGCCGGACAGGGTCCGCCTACGAGCAGTACTTC. Protein product: CASSRTGSAYEQYF.

This clonotype was seen ten or more times. This sequence joins TRBV7-6 and TRBJ1-1; D gene unclear. Trimming took off 2 bases at V and 0 bases at J, with 7 bases between the two ends. CDR3 length equals 14 residues. The germline V gene encodes CDR1 SGHVS and CDR2 FNYEAQ. CDR3 region: CASSLPPMNTEAFF. The CDR3 DNA reads TGTGCCAGCAGCTTACCCCCCATGAACACTGAAGCTTTCTTT.

The J gene is TRBJ2-3, the V gene TRBV19; no definite D call. From germline, CDR1 is LNHDA and CDR2 SQIVND (reference sequence). The CDR3 contains 12 residues. V gave up 6 bases and J gave up 7 bases, with 11 bases separating them. CDR3: CASRKESYTQYF. CDR3 bases: TGTGCCAGTAGGAAGGAGAGCTATACGCAGTATTTT.

The sample holds many counts of this clonotype. The CDR3 coding sequence is TGTGCCAGCAGCTCCGGACAGGGGGAATCACCCCTCCACTTT. Its translation: CASSSGQGESPLHF. The chain carries TRBV11-2 and TRBJ1-6, with 10 bases that match TRBD1. The CDR3 has 14 amino acids. Germline-derived CDR1 and CDR2 are SGHAT and FQNNGV. J was trimmed by 10 bases and V by 4 bases; bases with no gene match: 4.

This clonotype was seen many times. The chain recombines TRBV7-2 with TRBJ2-2; D may be TRBD2 (6 bases). The CDR3 has 16 amino acids. From germline, CDR1 is SGHTA and CDR2 FQGNSA. The germline V and J ends were trimmed by 5 bases and 2 bases, with 15 bases remaining between them. The CDR3 protein is CASSPGGRKNTGELFF. Written as DNA, the CDR3 is TGTGCCAGCAGCCCCGGGGGTAGGAAAAACACCGGGGAGCTGTTTTTT. Based on the CDR3 plus reference TRBV7-2 and TRBJ2-2, the full variable domain is GAGVSQSPSNKVTEKGKDVELRCDPISGHTALYWYRQSLGQGLEFLIYFQGNSAPDKSGLPSDRFSAERTGGSVSTLTIQRTQQEDSAVYLCASSPGGRKNTGELFFGEGSRLTVL.

The chain recombines TRBV6-2 or TRBV6-3 with TRBJ1-1; maybe TRBD1 (5 bases). V lost 6 bases and J lost 0, with 20 bases in between. The CDR3 sequence is 17 residues long. CDR1 MNHEY and CDR2 SVGEGT come from the germline V gene. The CDR3 protein is CASRAGAHRVLNTEAFF. CDR3 DNA: TGTGCCAGCAGGGCCGGGGCACATAGAGTACTGAACACTGAAGCTTTCTTT.

This clonotype has just a few counts. The V and J genes are TRBV20-1 and TRBJ2-1; possibly TRBD2 for D (5 bases). Germline loops: CDR1 DFQATT, CDR2 SNEGSKA (reference sequence). The germline V and J ends were trimmed by 3 bases and 7 bases, with 7 bases remaining between them. This CDR3 spans 11 amino acids. CDR3 sequence reads: CSASPGNEQFF. CDR3 sequence (DNA): TGCAGTGCTAGTCCGGGGAATGAGCAGTTCTTC.

In this sample, this clonotype turned up a few times. The chain recombines TRBV28 with TRBJ1-2, with D perhaps matching TRBD1 (6 bases). CDR1 and CDR2 from the germline V gene are MDHEN and SYDVKM. This CDR3 region has 14 residues. V was trimmed by 6 bases and J by 3 bases, leaving 14 bases between them. In DNA form, the CDR3 reads TGTGCCAGCAGGTCGGCACAGGGCCACTATGGCTACACCTTC. It translates to CASRSAQGHYGYTF.